This T cell receptor beta chain is from a study of blood T cell repertoires in COVID-19. Study information: The study drew acute and convalescent COVID-19 samples from the United States, Italy and Spain.

In the authors' workflow: Researchers report that nucleated cell counts were estimated from reference gene primer amplification. The data were produced by immunoSEQ multiplex PCR, yet TCRdb's version contains in-frame clones alone and is incomplete. For V, J and clone size, that table is used; D and trimming come from the DNA. The data contain approximately 65,000 clones, 70% to 90% of them singletons. Residents of about two dozen US areas, aged about 18 to 95 years, made up the participants. Clinical history reported by participants formed the basis on which cohorts were assigned. CDR3 size: 15 residues. Germline assignment: CDR1 MNHNS and CDR2 SASEGT. V was clipped by 1 base and J by 4 bases, with 13 bases between them.

What was sequenced was PBMCs or T cells enriched from blood (not recorded which). The receptor was derived from a woman aged 40-49 years with acute COVID-19. The chain has TRBV6-1 and TRBJ1-2; D unresolved. In DNA, the CDR3 is TGTGCCAGCAGTGAAGGGCCGACTAACTCCTATGGCTACACCTTC. Translated, it gives CASSEGPTNSYGYTF.